A selection of T cell receptor beta chains follows, all from one sample in a study of T cell responses to AZD1222 COVID-19 vaccine. Sequenced by immunoSEQ multiplex PCR; TCRdb stores in-frame clones only, minus some. The profile covers 77,000 or so clones, with less than 95% appearing a single time and more than 25% taken by the ten largest. The sequences come from peripheral blood, collected 28 days after the second AZD1222 dose. The receptors shown here come from an adult who received the AZD1222 COVID-19 vaccine. CDR3s include the opening cysteine and the closing phenylalanine or tryptophan. D genes are given only for firm matches. Rows may omit the clone size; those that give it use once, few, many or a size class.

>TRBJ2-5|.|TRBV23-1|TRBD1
TGCGCCAGCAGTCAATTCGAACGGCAGGGGGCCCGTGAGAAGACCCAGTACTTC
CASSQFERQGAREKTQYF
>TRBJ1-2|.|TRBV11-2|.
TGTGCCAGCAGCCACACCCGGGGCTCTAACTATGGCTACACCTTC
CASSHTRGSNYGYTF
>TRBJ1-1|.|TRBV7-9|.
TGTGCCACCTCACACGTCTGGGAAGGGGGACGAATGAACACTGAAGCTTTCTTT
CATSHVWEGGRMNTEAFF
>TRBJ1-6|.|TRBV9|TRBD1
TGTGCCAGCATATGGGTCGGGACAGGGCCCGACCAACTTAATTCACCCCTCCACTTT
CASIWVGTGPDQLNSPLHF
>TRBJ2-7|.|TRBV19|TRBD1
TGTGCCAGTAGTGCCTCGGGACAGGTCTCCTACGAGCAGTACTTC
CASSASGQVSYEQYF
>TRBJ2-1|.|TRBV15|TRBD2
TGTGCCACCAGCATTACTAGCGGAGCCTCCTCCTACAATGAGCAGTTCTTC
CATSITSGASSYNEQFF
>TRBJ1-4|.|TRBV6-5|.
TGTGCCAGCCGAAAGGCGGGGTCTTATAATGAAAAACTGTTTTTT
CASRKAGSYNEKLFF
>TRBJ1-3|few|TRBV25-1|.
TGTGCCAGCAGTGGGACTCCCTCTGGAAACACCATATATTTT
CASSGTPSGNTIYF
>TRBJ2-7|.|TRBV6-4|.
TGTGCCAAGGGGGATCCCGAGCAGTACTTC
CAKGDPEQYF
>TRBJ2-3|.|TRBV11-3|TRBD2
TGTGCCAGCAGCTTACTTAGCGGGGCAGATACGCAGTATTTT
CASSLLSGADTQYF
>TRBJ2-7|.|TRBV5-6|.
TGTGCCAGCAGCTCTGGGGGGAGTCACGAGCAGTACTTC
CASSSGGSHEQYF
>TRBJ1-2|.|TRBV29-1|.
TGCAGCGTTGAAGTAACTATGGGGGATCATGGCTACACCTTC
CSVEVTMGDHGYTF
>TRBJ2-1|.|TRBV19|TRBD2
TGTGCCAGTAGTAGGACTAGCGGGTTCTCCTACAATGAGCAGTTCTTC
CASSRTSGFSYNEQFF
>TRBJ2-1|.|TRBV19|.
TGTGCCAGTAGTCAGGACGAAGTCCCTGCTAGCTCCTACAATGAGCAGTTCTTC
CASSQDEVPASSYNEQFF
>TRBJ2-7|once|TRBV5-1|TRBD1
TGCGCCAGCAGCCATGGCGGACAGGGGGCGCGGGAGCAGTACTTC
CASSHGGQGAREQYF
>TRBJ1-2|.|TRBV6-4|.
TGTGCCAGCAGTGACCGCTCTTGGCATGGCTACACCTTC
CASSDRSWHGYTF
>TRBJ2-5|once|TRBV6-1|.
TGTGCCAGCAGTGAATGGCGGGGAGAGACCCAGTACTTC
CASSEWRGETQYF
>TRBJ2-1|.|TRBV4-2|TRBD2
TGTGCCAGCAGCCTCCTAGCGGGAGGGGTCAATGAGCAGTTCTTC
CASSLLAGGVNEQFF
>TRBJ1-2|.|TRBV20-1|.
TGCAGTGCTAGACCTAGAAGTGGCTACACCTTC
CSARPRSGYTF
>TRBJ2-3|.|TRBV27|TRBD2
TGTGCCAGCAGCATAGCGGGATTATCAACGCAGTATTTT
CASSIAGLSTQYF
>TRBJ2-1|.|TRBV29-1|TRBD2
TGCAGCGCAGCCAGCGGGAGAGGGGGGAATGAGCAGTTCTTC
CSAASGRGGNEQFF
>TRBJ2-1|.|TRBV24-1|.
TGTGCCACCAGTGACCGGCTAACGGGAAATGAGCAGTTCTTC
CATSDRLTGNEQFF
>TRBJ2-4|.|TRBV6-5|TRBD1
TGTGCCAGCAGTTATGACAGGGAACTAAACATTCAGTACTTC
CASSYDRELNIQYF
>TRBJ2-7|once|TRBV5-5|TRBD1
TGTGCCAGCAGCTTGGCCGGGACAGTGGAGTCTAACGAGCAGTACTTC
CASSLAGTVESNEQYF
>TRBJ1-1|.|TRBV27|.
TGTGCCAGCTACGGTCCAGGGAGGAACACTGAAGCTTTCTTT
CASYGPGRNTEAFF
>TRBJ1-1|.|TRBV7-3|.
TGTGCCAGCAGCTTAACCCCCGCCGGTGAGGGCACTGAAGCTTTCTTT
CASSLTPAGEGTEAFF
>TRBJ2-3|.|TRBV5-1|.
TGCGCCAGCAGCCCCGGGACGGATAGCACAGATACGCAGTATTTT
CASSPGTDSTDTQYF
>TRBJ1-1|.|TRBV6-1|TRBD1
TGTGCCAGCAGTGAAGCCCCAGGGGGGCCTAACACTGAAGCTTTCTTT
CASSEAPGGPNTEAFF
>TRBJ2-4|.|TRBV12-5|TRBD2
TGTGCTCCACAGGAGTCGGGGGGGGACAAAAACATTCAGTACTTC
CAPQESGGDKNIQYF
>TRBJ1-4|once|TRBV6-1|.
TGTGCCAGCAGTGAATGGGGCAGGCAAGCAACTAATGAAAAACTGTTTTTT
CASSEWGRQATNEKLFF
>TRBJ1-1|.|TRBV28|TRBD1
TGTGCCAGCAGGTGGACAGTGGGACAGGGGACTGAAGCTTTCTTT
CASRWTVGQGTEAFF
>TRBJ1-3|.|TRBV28|TRBD1
TGTGCCAGCAGTCCCCGACAGGGGTTCTACTCTGGAAACACCATATATTTT
CASSPRQGFYSGNTIYF
>TRBJ1-6|once|TRBV18|TRBD1
TGTGCCAGCTCACCCCTGACAGGGGGCGTTAATTCACCCCTCCACTTT
CASSPLTGGVNSPLHF
>TRBJ1-2|.|TRBV5-1|.
TGCGCCAGCAGCTTGGGGCAGGGGAGAAGCTACACCTTC
CASSLGQGRSYTF
>TRBJ2-7|.|TRBV6-5|TRBD2
TGTGCCAGCAGCTCCGGGACTAGAGGCTACGAGCAGTACTTC
CASSSGTRGYEQYF
>TRBJ2-5|.|TRBV2|.
TGTGCCAGCACATGGACAGAGGGGCAAGAGACCCAGTACTTC
CASTWTEGQETQYF
>TRBJ2-3|.|TRBV3-1/TRBV3-2|.
TGTGCCAGCAGTCCGAGGCAACTCACAGACTATACGCAGTATTTT
CASSPRQLTDYTQYF
>TRBJ1-1|.|TRBV19|.
TGTGCCAGTCTTAGGGGGACTGAAGCTTTCTTT
CASLRGTEAFF
>TRBJ1-5|.|TRBV5-4|.
TGTGCCAGCAGCTTGGGGACCTCGGATAATCAGCCCCAGCATTTT
CASSLGTSDNQPQHF
>TRBJ2-7|.|TRBV2|.
TGTGCCAGCGGCCTCCGGGAACCCTACGAGCAGTACTTC
CASGLREPYEQYF
>TRBJ1-1|.|TRBV6-5|.
TGTGCCAGCAGCCCAACAGGGAACACTGAAGCTTTCTTT
CASSPTGNTEAFF
>TRBJ1-4|.|TRBV5-1|.
TGCGCCAGCAGCAGGGCAGGGTCGGATGAAAAACTGTTTTTT
CASSRAGSDEKLFF
>TRBJ2-3|.|TRBV27|TRBD2
TGTGCCAGCGGGGGACTAGCTAGCACAGATACGCAGTATTTT
CASGGLASTDTQYF
>TRBJ1-5|.|TRBV28|.
TGTGCCAGCAGTTTACGGGGTGTCGGCAATCAGCCCCAGCATTTT
CASSLRGVGNQPQHF
>TRBJ1-2|.|TRBV7-8|TRBD1
TGTGCCAGCAGCCTGGACAGGGAAGGCTACACCTTC
CASSLDREGYTF